This TCR delta chain was captured in a study of γδ T cells in repeated Plasmodium falciparum infection. Study-wide background: Donors had four controlled P. falciparum NF54 infections over roughly 640 days. Study-wide results and limits: Waves of new clonotype selection appeared after repeated controlled infections in Vdelta2-negative, largely Vdelta1+, gammadelta T cells. Donors in Mali lived in a small rural village, largely one ethnic group. Vgamma9/Vdelta2+ T cells showed a stable polyclonal repertoire with shared TCRgamma sequences.

Bulk repertoires came from Vgamma9/Vdelta2+ or Vdelta2-negative gammadelta T cells flow-sorted from PBMC. TCRdb reprocessed the multiplex PCR reads using CATT. The data hold about 57,000 delta-chain clones, with around 1.7% observed a single time. At least ten counts were recorded for this clone. Its target is unknown. This likely traces to a read error, being one base from a far larger clone. CDR1 is TSWWSYY and CDR2 is QGS in the germline V gene. The CDR3 has 21 residues. Sequencing used gamma-delta T cells from blood. This clonotype was sampled from a pool of human donors (malaria-infected and uninfected, not separated). The V and J genes are TRDV1 and TRDJ1; TRDD3 agrees at 11 bases. CDR3 bases: TGTGCTCCTGGGCTAACCTTCCTACCCGTACTGGGGGATAATCCCACCGATAAACTCATCTTT. Translation gives CAPGLTFLPVLGDNPTDKLIF.